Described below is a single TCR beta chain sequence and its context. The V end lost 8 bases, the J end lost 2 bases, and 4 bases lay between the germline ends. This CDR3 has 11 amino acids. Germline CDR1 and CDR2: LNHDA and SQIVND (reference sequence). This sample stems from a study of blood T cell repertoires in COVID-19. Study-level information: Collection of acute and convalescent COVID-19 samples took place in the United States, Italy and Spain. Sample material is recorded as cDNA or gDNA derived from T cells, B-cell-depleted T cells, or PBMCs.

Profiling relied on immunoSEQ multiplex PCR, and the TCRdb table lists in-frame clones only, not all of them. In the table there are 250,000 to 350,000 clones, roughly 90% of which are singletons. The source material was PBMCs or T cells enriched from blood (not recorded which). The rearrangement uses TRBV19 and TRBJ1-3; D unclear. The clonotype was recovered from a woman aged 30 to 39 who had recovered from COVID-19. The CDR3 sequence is CASGAGNTIYF. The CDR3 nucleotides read TGTGCCAGTGGAGCTGGAAACACCATATATTTT.